The 24 T cell receptor beta chains in this list originate from one sample, sequenced in a study of shared clonotypes between healthy human individuals. Profiled with immunoSEQ multiplex PCR; TCRdb holds only in-frame clones, not every one. The sample includes 2 million to 3 million clones, more than 85% of them seen just once. The sequencing input was naive CD4+ T cells from PBMCs. Documented subset: CD45RA+ positively selected. These receptors all stem from a man between 18 and 35 years old in good health. Some clones in this sample may be carry-over from other donors' samples.

This chain joins TRBV28 and TRBJ2-6; no clear D. CDR3 size: 15 residues. Deletions cut 4 bases from V and 2 bases from J, with 9 bases between. Germline V gives CDR1 MDHEN, CDR2 SYDVKM. The DNA for the CDR3 is TGTGCCAGCAGTTCATCTAGGGCTGGGGCCAACGTCCTGACTTTC. Its protein product is CASSSSRAGANVLTF.

The chain links TRBV21-1 to TRBJ2-3; TRBD2 reflects the table's D call only, with no check against the DNA. TRBV21-1 is shown as a pseudogene. The CDR3 runs to 16 residues. The CDR3 protein is CASSKAPEGGKHTQYF. CDR3 nucleotide sequence: TGTGCCAGCAGCAAAGCGCCAGAGGGGGGGAAGCATACGCAGTATTTT.

The genes are TRBV5-1 and TRBJ2-5; a weak D match, TRBD2 (5 bases). Trimming left V 3 bases short and J 5 bases short, with 14 bases between. This CDR3 has 14 residues. CDR1 is SGHRS and CDR2 is YFSETQ in the germline V gene. CDR3: CASSSRAGGETQYF. Written as DNA, the CDR3 is TGCGCCAGCAGCTCAAGGGCGGGCGGGGAGACCCAGTACTTC.

The chain links TRBV28 to TRBJ1-1; no definite D call. This CDR3 has 13 residues. V dropped 7 bases and J dropped 5 bases, with 14 bases sitting between them. Germline CDR1 reads MDHEN; CDR2 reads SYDVKM. This CDR3 reads CASTVGRETEAFF. In DNA form, the CDR3 reads TGTGCCAGCACCGTTGGTAGGGAGACTGAAGCTTTCTTT.

The chain has TRBV14 and TRBJ2-1; a weak D match, TRBD2 (7 bases). From germline, CDR1 is SGHDN and CDR2 FVKESK. V was trimmed by 2 bases and J by 2 bases, leaving 13 bases between them. CDR3 length: 16 residues. The CDR3 DNA follows: TGTGCCAGCAGCCAATGGGGAGGGGGAACCTACAATGAGCAGTTCTTC. Its translation is CASSQWGGGTYNEQFF.

This clone is a singleton in its sample. V usage is TRBV7-8 and J usage is TRBJ1-3; D is possibly TRBD1 (5 bases). V was shortened by 5 bases and J by 9 bases, with 11 bases between the two germline ends. Germline-derived CDR1 and CDR2 are SGHVS and FQNEAQ. This CDR3 is built from 12 residues. CDR3 nucleotide sequence: TGTGCCAGCAGCCTGGGGGGAGGCACCATATATTTT. Translating it yields CASSLGGGTIYF.

The chain has TRBV4-1 and TRBJ2-6; D is possibly TRBD1 (5 bases). Germline CDR1 MGHRA, CDR2 YSYEKL. This CDR3 contains 18 residues. Trimming left V 5 bases short and J 0 bases short, with 17 bases between. Here the CDR3 reads CASSFDSFLSSGANVLTF. CDR3 DNA: TGCGCCAGCAGCTTCGACAGCTTCTTGAGCTCTGGGGCCAACGTCCTGACTTTC.

This clone occurred once. The gene calls are TRBV6-1 and TRBJ2-7; D call uncertain. CDR3 size: 14 residues. Trimming stripped 4 bases from V and 0 bases from J, with 10 bases between. CDR1 and CDR2 from the germline V gene are MNHNS and SASEGT. The CDR3 DNA is TGTGCCAGCAGTGGAACGTCGAGCTCCTACGAGCAGTACTTC. Protein sequence: CASSGTSSSYEQYF.

This sequence joins TRBV28 and TRBJ2-5, with TRBD1 matching over 10 bases. With the DNA end fitting TRBJ2-7 better, the J assignment may be wrong. Germline CDR1 reads MDHEN; CDR2 reads SYDVKM. The CDR3 totals 12 residues. CDR3 nucleotide sequence: TGTGCCAGCCGACAGGGGGCTTACGAGCAGTACTTC. The encoded protein is CASRQGAYEQYF.

The CDR3 region is CASSGDRVGGYTF. The CDR3 nucleotides are TGTGCCAGCAGCGGTGACAGGGTTGGTGGCTACACCTTC. The chain couples TRBV9 to TRBJ1-2; 7 positions agree with TRBD1. The V gene's germline CDR1 is SGDLS and CDR2 YYNGEE. The V gene end was trimmed by 3 bases and the J gene end by 7 bases; junction bases not matched to a gene: 6. The CDR3 is 13 residues long.

V gene TRBV4-1 combines with J gene TRBJ2-7; 8 nucleotides match TRBD2. This CDR3 has 17 residues. With V trimmed by 0 bases and J by 7 bases, 14 bases remained unmatched. CDR1 is MGHRA and CDR2 is YSYEKL in the germline V gene. The CDR3 DNA is TGCGCCAGCAGCCAAGAGGAGGCGGGAGGAACTCCTACGGAGCAGTACTTC. Translated, it gives CASSQEEAGGTPTEQYF.

V usage is TRBV9 and J usage is TRBJ1-4, with D maybe TRBD1 (5 bases). V lost 3 bases to trimming and J lost 8 bases, with 14 bases between them. The CDR3 runs to 14 residues. Germline V CDR1 and CDR2: SGDLS, YYNGEE. CDR3 amino acids: CASSAGRGNEKLFF. CDR3 in DNA: TGTGCCAGCAGCGCGGGACGGGGAAACGAAAAACTGTTTTTT.

The chain employs TRBV21-1 and TRBJ2-1. TRBV21-1 is designated a pseudogene. This CDR3 region has 16 residues. The DNA for the CDR3 is TGTGCCAGCAGCAAAGCCGCACGGACGGTCAACGGTGAGCAGTTCTTC. This sequence encodes CASSKAARTVNGEQFF.

The CDR3 here is CASSLSRGEKLFF. CDR3 coding DNA: TGTGCCAGCAGCTTGTCACGGGGCGAAAAACTGTTTTTT. This rearrangement joins TRBV5-4 to TRBJ1-4; a possible D gene is TRBD1 (5 bases). V lost 1 base, J lost 8 bases, and 9 bases lay in between. Germline values: CDR1 SGHNT, CDR2 YYREEE (reference sequence). The CDR3 totals 13 residues.

The chain links TRBV6-6 to TRBJ2-7; 7 bases align to TRBD1. V trimming: 2 bases; J trimming: 4 bases; junction bases outside the gene matches: 2. The CDR3 extends over 13 amino acids. CDR1 is MNHNY, CDR2 SVGAGI, per germline (reference sequence). This CDR3 reads CASSYLQGYEQYF. In DNA, the CDR3 is TGTGCCAGCAGTTACCTACAGGGGTACGAGCAGTACTTC.

This chain links TRBV19 with TRBJ2-3; TRBD2 aligns across 10 bases. CDR1 is LNHDA, CDR2 SQIVND, per germline (reference sequence). This CDR3 contains 16 residues. V lost 3 bases and J lost 2; bases outside the gene matches: 5. CDR3 residues: CASSIRLAGVTDTQYF. The CDR3 DNA reads as TGTGCCAGTAGTATTAGGCTAGCGGGAGTCACAGATACGCAGTATTTT. The entire variable domain, with the rest obtained from reference TRBV19 and TRBJ2-3, is as follows: DGGITQSPKYLFRKEGQNVTLSCEQNLNHDAMYWYRQDPGQGLRLIYYSQIVNDFQKGDIAEGYSVSREKKESFPLTVTSAQKNPTAFYLCASSIRLAGVTDTQYFGPGTRLTVL.

The V gene is TRBV5-6, the J gene TRBJ2-7, with a tentative D call TRBD1 (6 bases). The CDR3 consists of 17 residues. Per the germline V gene, CDR1 is SGHDT and CDR2 is YYEEEE. Trimming took off 4 bases at V and 3 bases at J, with 23 bases between the two ends. As DNA, the CDR3 is TGTGCCAGCAGCCCCCCGCTTGGCACAGGGAAATTCTACGAGCAGTACTTC. Encoded protein: CASSPPLGTGKFYEQYF.

The V gene is TRBV11-2, the J gene TRBJ2-5; unclear D gene. Deletions cut 3 bases from V and 1 base from J, with 12 bases between. CDR1 is SGHAT, CDR2 FQNNGV, per germline. The CDR3 loop spans 15 amino acids. CDR3 sequence: CASSFGRAFQETQYF. CDR3 sequence (DNA): TGTGCCAGCAGCTTCGGCAGAGCATTCCAAGAGACCCAGTACTTC.

This clone was seen only once. V and J are TRBV28 and TRBJ2-7, with D uncertain. The CDR3 totals 15 residues. Germline V gene data show CDR1 as MDHEN and CDR2 as SYDVKM. Trimming took 3 bases from V and 1 from J, leaving 13 bases between them. CDR3 residues: CASSFPYGPSYEQYF. The CDR3 DNA sequence: TGTGCCAGCAGTTTCCCCTACGGACCTTCCTACGAGCAGTACTTC.

The chain carries TRBV7-9 and TRBJ2-2; D is unclear. V lost 1 base to trimming and J lost 3 bases, with 6 bases between them. Germline V gene data show CDR1 as SEHNR and CDR2 as FQNEAQ (reference sequence). This CDR3 comprises 14 residues. CDR3 in DNA: TGTGCCAGCAGCTTAGTTGTTGACACCGGGGAGCTGTTTTTT. This sequence encodes CASSLVVDTGELFF.

This clone was detected once. The chain is built from TRBV5-1 and TRBJ2-2; D could derive from TRBD1 or TRBD2 (5 bases each). Trimming pared 4 bases from V and 1 base from J, leaving 26 bases between. Per the germline V gene, CDR1 is SGHRS and CDR2 is YFSETQ. This CDR3 comprises 20 residues. As DNA, the CDR3 is TGCGCCAGCAGCCTTGGGGACCAATTAGTATGGGTAAAGAACACCGGGGAGCTGTTTTTT. Protein: CASSLGDQLVWVKNTGELFF.

V is TRBV19 and J is TRBJ2-1; either TRBD1 or TRBD2 may fit D (5 bases each). The ends were cut back, 6 bases at V and 0 bases at J, with 15 bases in the middle. Germline V gene data show CDR1 as LNHDA and CDR2 as SQIVND (reference sequence). This CDR3 is 16 amino acids long. The CDR3 DNA reads TGTGCCAGTAGGCTAACCGGGGCGAGCTCCTACAATGAGCAGTTCTTC. Its protein product is CASRLTGASSYNEQFF. The variable domain in full, completed from reference TRBV19 and TRBJ2-1, reads DGGITQSPKYLFRKEGQNVTLSCEQNLNHDAMYWYRQDPGQGLRLIYYSQIVNDFQKGDIAEGYSVSREKKESFPLTVTSAQKNPTAFYLCASRLTGASSYNEQFFGPGTRLTVL.

Comments on this clone: The sample contains more than one DNA sequence encoding this CDR3. The chain has TRBV6-1 and TRBJ2-5, with D uncertain. CDR3 length: 10 residues. Germline assignment: CDR1 MNHNS and CDR2 SASEGT. Trimming stripped 6 bases from V and 5 bases from J, with 4 bases between. CDR3 sequence: CASRGETQYF. In DNA, the CDR3 is TGTGCCAGCAGAGGGGAGACCCAGTACTTC.

The chain recombines TRBV6-1 with TRBJ1-2; D is ambiguous. V shed 7 bases and J shed 5 bases, with 20 bases lying between them. Germline V gene lookup returns CDR1 MNHNS and CDR2 SASEGT. This CDR3 is 15 amino acids long. This chain's CDR3 is CASIQRVGSRYGYTF. The CDR3 nucleotides are TGTGCCAGCATCCAGCGGGTCGGCTCGCGGTATGGCTACACCTTC.